A selection of T cell receptor beta chains follows, all from one sample in a study of T cells in Graves' hyperthyroidism and ophthalmopathy. TCRdb recomputed calls from the multiplex PCR reads with MiXCR, one row per CDR3 protein. Among more than 650,000 distinct CDR3 sequences listed, 14% were seen once. Sequencing was performed on blood. The receptor source for this set is a young woman with Graves' hyperthyroidism. Both conserved end residues are part of each CDR3. Fields, in order: CDR3 length, J gene, clone size, V gene, D gene, CDR3 DNA, CDR3 protein. A D gene is named only where the DNA matches it firmly. Only part of the rows carry a size: once, few, many, or a class if the clone is expanded.

>11|TRBJ2-6|few|TRBV7-9|TRBD1
TGTGCCAGCAGCTCCAACAGGGGGCCTGACTTC
CASSSNRGPDF
>17|TRBJ2-3|NA|TRBV4-3|TRBD2
TGCGCCAGCAGCCAAGAGGGGACTAGCGGGACCACAGATACGCAGTATTTT
CASSQEGTSGTTDTQYF
>17|TRBJ2-2|NA|TRBV28|TRBD1
TGTGCCAGCAGTCCCCTAAACAGGGGGCAATACACCGGGGAGCTGTTTTTT
CASSPLNRGQYTGELFF
>15|TRBJ1-2|NA|TRBV18|NA
TGTGCCAGCTCACAACCTCCAGAAGTTCTATATGGCTACACCTTC
CASSQPPEVLYGYTF
>17|TRBJ2-4|NA|TRBV19|NA
TGTGCCAGTAGTATCCTCCACAGCGTGGTAGCCAAAAACATTCAGTACTTC
CASSILHSVVAKNIQYF
>16|TRBJ1-5|NA|TRBV18|NA
TGTGCCAGCTCACCACGAGCGGGACTCTCTTTTCAGCCCCAGCATTTT
CASSPRAGLSFQPQHF
>14|TRBJ2-7|many|TRBV4-1|NA
TGCGCCAGCCGTCCTCGACAGACCTCCTACGAGCAGTACTTC
CASRPRQTSYEQYF
>15|TRBJ2-7|many|TRBV10-3|NA
TGTGCCATCAGTGACCTAGGGCAGGGAGCCTACGAGCAGTACTTC
CAISDLGQGAYEQYF
>18|TRBJ2-1|many|TRBV20-1|TRBD2
TGCAGTGCCGCCGGACTAGCGGGCGCCCGCCACTCCTACAATGAGCAGTTCTTC
CSAAGLAGARHSYNEQFF
>12|TRBJ2-2|NA|TRBV7-2|TRBD1
TGTGCCAGCAGCTCCGGACAGGGTCGTCTGTTTTTT
CASSSGQGRLFF
>14|TRBJ2-7|many|TRBV5-1|TRBD2
TGCGCCAGCAGCTTGAGCGCGGGAGTCTACGAGCAGTACTTC
CASSLSAGVYEQYF
>12|TRBJ2-5|NA|TRBV7-9|NA
TGTGCTACTCGCGGGAACGGAGAGACCCAGTACTTC
CATRGNGETQYF
>13|TRBJ2-1|NA|TRBV20-1|TRBD2
TGCAGTGGGGGACTAGCGGGAGGGCTAGAGCAGTTCTTC
CSGGLAGGLEQFF
>15|TRBJ1-4|many|TRBV30|NA
TGTGCCTGGGAACGAAACAGGATCCTAGGCGAAAAACTGTTTTTT
CAWERNRILGEKLFF
>16|TRBJ1-1|many|TRBV2|TRBD1
TGTGCCAGCAGTGACCTTCAGAACAGGGGGGGTACTGAAGCTTTCTTT
CASSDLQNRGGTEAFF
>18|TRBJ2-2|NA|TRBV12-5|NA
TGTGCTAGTGGTTTGGTACTGGGGGGAGGCCCGAACACCGGGGAGCTGTTTTTT
CASGLVLGGGPNTGELFF
>16|TRBJ2-3|many|TRBV7-8|TRBD1
TGTGCCAGCAGCTCCCGGGACAGGGGTGGCACAGATACGCAGTATTTT
CASSSRDRGGTDTQYF
>16|TRBJ2-1|many|TRBV7-9|TRBD2
TGTGCCAGCAGCTGGAGCGGGAGTCCTCGCTACAATGAGCAGTTCTTC
CASSWSGSPRYNEQFF
>14|TRBJ1-2|NA|TRBV5-6|NA
TGTGCCAGCAGCTTGGCAGAAATAGGGTATGGCTACACCTTC
CASSLAEIGYGYTF
>17|TRBJ1-4|NA|TRBV5-6|TRBD1
TGTGCCAGCAGCTTGGGGACAGGGCTTAATTGGAATGAAAAACTGTTTTTT
CASSLGTGLNWNEKLFF
>19|TRBJ2-1|many|TRBV28|TRBD1
TGTGCCAGCAGTTTGCTTTTGACAGGGGGCGTTTACTCCTACAATGAGCAGTTCTTC
CASSLLLTGGVYSYNEQFF
>16|TRBJ1-1|many|TRBV15|NA
TGTGCCACCAGCAGAGATTCAGGGATCCTCGGCACTGAAGCTTTCTTT
CATSRDSGILGTEAFF